One and the same sample provided the 11 T cell receptor beta chains below, sequenced in a study of graft-versus-host responses after intestinal transplantation. Libraries were prepared by immunoSEQ multiplex PCR; TCRdb keeps only in-frame clonotypes and omits some of them. The sample includes about 41,000 clones, approximately 96% of them seen just once. Their target antigens are unknown. The starting material was unstimulated CD8+ T cells sorted from spleen or lymph node cells, obtained before transplant. The receptors originated from a human donor who was the organ donor for an intestinal transplant.

This clone is a singleton in its sample. The chain is built from TRBV4-1 and TRBJ2-1, with D hard to call. This CDR3 has 15 residues. The germline V gene encodes CDR1 MGHRA and CDR2 YSYEKL. V was shortened by 4 bases and J by 0 bases, with 10 bases between the two germline ends. The CDR3 DNA reads TGCGCCAGCAGCCCGGTTTATAGCTCCTACAATGAGCAGTTCTTC. Translated: CASSPVYSSYNEQFF.

The chain recombines TRBV6-6 with TRBJ1-1; TRBD1 aligns across 7 bases. The V gene end was trimmed by 2 bases and the J gene end by 2 bases; junction bases not matched to a gene: 8. The CDR3 has 16 residues. The germline gives CDR1 MNHNY, CDR2 SVGAGI (reference sequence). The DNA of the CDR3 is TGTGCCAGCAGTTACCCACGGACAGGCATAAACACTGAAGCTTTCTTT. It yields the protein CASSYPRTGINTEAFF.

V is TRBV5-4 and J is TRBJ2-5, with 13 bases that match TRBD2. Germline assignment: CDR1 SGHNT and CDR2 YYREEE (reference sequence). The CDR3 spans 15 residues. Trimming cost V 3 bases and J 5 bases; bases outside gene matches: 4. The CDR3 loop reads CASSSRTSGGETQYF. The CDR3 DNA reads as TGTGCCAGCAGCTCAAGGACTAGCGGGGGTGAGACCCAGTACTTC.

This rearrangement joins TRBV21-1 to TRBJ2-7; no check of the table's D call, TRBD1, against the DNA was made. TRBV21-1 is described as a pseudogene. The CDR3 loop spans 15 amino acids. CDR3 sequence: CASQHRDSLESEQYF. CDR3 DNA: TGTGCCAGCCAACACCGGGACAGCCTCGAGTCCGAGCAGTACTTC.

About this clone itself: At the DNA level, this CDR3 is encoded by other sequences in the same sample as well. The chain recombines TRBV18 with TRBJ1-3, with 7 bases aligning to TRBD1. CDR1 is KGHSH and CDR2 is LQKENI in the germline V gene. Trimming took 3 bases from V and 2 from J; bases not matched to a gene: 4. CDR3 length equals 15 residues. The CDR3 loop is CASSPTDRAGNTIYF. The CDR3 DNA reads TGTGCCAGCTCACCGACAGACAGGGCTGGAAACACCATATATTTT.

The V and J genes are TRBV7-9 and TRBJ2-5, with 13 bases fitting TRBD2. The germline gives CDR1 SEHNR, CDR2 FQNEAQ (reference sequence). The CDR3 runs 15 residues. J was trimmed by 5 bases and V by 6 bases; bases with no gene match: 6. The CDR3 bases are TGTGCCAGCAGGACTAGCGGGGGGCCGTGGGAGACCCAGTACTTC. This encodes CASRTSGGPWETQYF.

The CDR3 region is CASSLDLAGDHPYEQYF. CDR3 nucleotide sequence: TGTGCCAGCAGCTTAGATCTAGCGGGGGACCACCCGTACGAGCAGTACTTC. The gene calls are TRBV7-9 and TRBJ2-7, with 10 bases aligning to TRBD2. The germline V gene encodes CDR1 SEHNR and CDR2 FQNEAQ (reference sequence). This CDR3 spans 17 amino acids. V lost 1 base to trimming and J lost 4 bases; unmatched junction nucleotides: 10.

The rearrangement links TRBV5-8 to TRBJ2-3; TRBD2 matches 12 bases. Germline V gene sequence: CDR1 SGHTS, CDR2 YDEGEE. The junction had 10 bases not matched to a gene; V was cut back by 4 bases and J by 13 bases. The length of the CDR3 is 14 residues. In DNA, the CDR3 is TGTGCCAGCAGCCCCGGACTAGCGGGGATTTATAAGTATTTT. This translates into CASSPGLAGIYKYF.

The rearrangement links TRBV30 to TRBJ1-2; no reliable D call. Germline CDR1 and CDR2: GTSNPN and SVGIG (reference sequence). V lost 0 bases, J lost 3 bases, and 11 bases lay in between. This CDR3 has 14 amino acids. CDR3: CAWSVLTDYYGYTF. DNA of the CDR3: TGTGCCTGGAGTGTACTGACGGATTACTATGGCTACACCTTC.

The chain joins TRBV7-9 to TRBJ2-3; a weak D match, TRBD1 (6 bases). Trimming pared 1 base from V and 4 bases from J, leaving 9 bases between. This CDR3 comprises 14 residues. In germline, CDR1 is SEHNR, CDR2 FQNEAQ (reference sequence). CDR3 sequence: CASSLVRGPDTQYF. The CDR3 nucleotides are TGTGCCAGCAGCTTAGTCAGGGGCCCAGATACGCAGTATTTT.

The CDR3 DNA sequence: TGTGCCAGCAGCCTATTGTGGACAGATACGCAGTATTTT. Translating it yields CASSLLWTDTQYF. The chain couples TRBV27 to TRBJ2-3; D uncertain. CDR3 length equals 13 residues. CDR1 and CDR2 from the germline V gene are MNHEY and SMNVEV (reference sequence). V dropped 6 bases and J dropped 3 bases, with 10 bases sitting between them.